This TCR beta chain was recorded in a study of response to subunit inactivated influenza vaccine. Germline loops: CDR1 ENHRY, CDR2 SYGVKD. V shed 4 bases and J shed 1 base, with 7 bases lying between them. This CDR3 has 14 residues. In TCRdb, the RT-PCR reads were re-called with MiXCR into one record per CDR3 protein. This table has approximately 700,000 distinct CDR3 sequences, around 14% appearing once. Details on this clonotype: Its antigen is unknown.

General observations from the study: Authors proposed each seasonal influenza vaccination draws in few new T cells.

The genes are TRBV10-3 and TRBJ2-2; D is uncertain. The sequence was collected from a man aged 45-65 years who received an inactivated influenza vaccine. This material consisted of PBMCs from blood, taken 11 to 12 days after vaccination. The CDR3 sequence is CAISVTENTGELFF. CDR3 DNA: TGTGCCATCAGTGTTACAGAGAACACCGGGGAGCTGTTTTTT.